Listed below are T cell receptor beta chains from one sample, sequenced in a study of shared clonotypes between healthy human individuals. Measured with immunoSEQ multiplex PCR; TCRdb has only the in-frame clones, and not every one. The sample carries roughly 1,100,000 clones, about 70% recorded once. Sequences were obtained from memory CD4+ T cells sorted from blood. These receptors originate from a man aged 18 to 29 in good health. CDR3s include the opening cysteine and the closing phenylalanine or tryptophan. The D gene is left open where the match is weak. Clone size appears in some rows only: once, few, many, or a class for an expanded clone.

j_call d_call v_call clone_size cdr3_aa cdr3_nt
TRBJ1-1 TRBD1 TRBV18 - CASSEDRGIGTEAFF TGTGCCAGCTCAGAGGACAGGGGGATAGGCACTGAAGCTTTCTTT
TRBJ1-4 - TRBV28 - CASSGDSREKLFF TGTGCCAGCAGTGGTGACTCTAGGGAAAAACTGTTTTTT
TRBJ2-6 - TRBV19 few CASSMRSDVSGANVLTF TGTGCCAGTAGTATGAGGTCAGACGTCTCTGGGGCCAACGTCCTGACTTTC
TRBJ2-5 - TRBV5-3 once CARSLVREETQYF TGTGCCAGAAGCTTGGTCAGGGAAGAGACCCAGTACTTC
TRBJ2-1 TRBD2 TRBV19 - CASSIGGSGHYNEQFF TGTGCCAGTAGTATAGGGGGTAGCGGGCACTACAATGAGCAGTTCTTC
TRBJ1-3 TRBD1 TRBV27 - CASSPDRGASGNTIYF TGTGCCAGCAGTCCAGACAGGGGTGCTTCTGGAAACACCATATATTTT
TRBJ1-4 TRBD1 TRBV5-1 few CASRPAGQRNEKLFF TGCGCCAGCAGGCCGGCGGGACAGAGAAATGAAAAACTGTTTTTT
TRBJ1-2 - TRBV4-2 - CASSHGDGYTF TGTGCCAGCAGCCATGGGGACGGCTACACCTTC
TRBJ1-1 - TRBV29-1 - CSVDRRLKAEAFF TGCAGCGTTGATCGCAGGCTTAAAGCTGAAGCTTTCTTT
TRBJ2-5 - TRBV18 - CASSLVAAETQYF TGTGCCAGCTCCCTGGTTGCAGCCGAGACCCAGTACTTC
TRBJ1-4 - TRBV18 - CASSPPSAGGTNEKLFF TGTGCCAGCTCACCACCATCGGCCGGTGGAACTAATGAAAAACTGTTTTTT
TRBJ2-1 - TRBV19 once CASSIRGGEQFF TGTGCCAGTAGTATAAGAGGGGGTGAGCAGTTCTTC
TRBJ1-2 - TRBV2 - CASTTRPLEGYTF TGTGCCAGCACCACACGGCCCCTCGAGGGCTACACCTTC
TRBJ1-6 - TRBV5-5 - CASSRDPSSYNSPLHF TGTGCCAGCAGTCGGGACCCTAGCTCCTATAATTCACCCCTCCACTTT
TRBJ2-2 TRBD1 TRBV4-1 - CASSQVSRGKIGELFF TGCGCCAGCAGCCAAGTCTCCAGGGGGAAAATCGGGGAGCTGTTTTTT
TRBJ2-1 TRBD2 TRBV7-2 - CASSPSLGGRGYNEQFF TGTGCCAGCAGCCCGTCCCTAGGCGGGAGAGGATACAATGAGCAGTTCTTC
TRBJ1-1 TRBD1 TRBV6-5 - CASSNRGNTEAFF TGTGCCAGCAGCAACAGGGGCAACACTGAAGCTTTCTTT
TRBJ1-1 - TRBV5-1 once CASSFNVNTEAFF TGCGCCAGCAGCTTTAACGTGAACACTGAAGCTTTCTTT
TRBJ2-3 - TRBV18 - CASSPVSTDTQYF TGTGCCAGCTCACCGGTCAGCACAGATACGCAGTATTTT
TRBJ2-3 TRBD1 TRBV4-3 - CASSLRTGQGIPDTQYF TGCGCCAGCAGCCTGCGAACGGGACAGGGGATCCCAGATACGCAGTATTTT
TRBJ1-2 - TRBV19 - CASSIADYGYTF TGTGCCAGTAGTATTGCGGACTATGGCTACACCTTC
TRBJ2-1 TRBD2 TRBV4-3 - CASSQDPTSGDRYEQFF TGCGCCAGCAGCCAAGACCCGACTAGCGGGGACCGGTATGAGCAGTTCTTC